One and the same sample provided the 15 T cell receptor beta chains below, sequenced in a study of Ad26.COV2.S vaccination and SARS-CoV-2 variants. The treatment denotes: 15 to 20 received Ad26.COV2.S at low or high dose, single or two shots; 5 received placebo; per-sample allocation not given. The samples date from day 63 after the first vaccine or placebo injection. Profiled with immunoSEQ multiplex PCR; TCRdb holds only in-frame clones, not every one. The sample comprises about 440,000 clones, about 90% of which are singletons, and more than 3.5% rests with the top ten. The sequences come from peripheral blood, collected in a trial of Ad26.COV2.S vaccine versus placebo. The receptor set was obtained from a person aged 18-65 years who received the Ad26.COV2.S COVID-19 vaccine or a placebo.

This rearrangement joins TRBV3-1 (or the pseudogene TRBV3-2) to TRBJ2-1; either TRBD1 or TRBD2 may fit D (5 bases each). This CDR3 is built from 14 residues. Germline V gene sequence: CDR1 LGHDT, CDR2 YNNKEL (reference sequence). Trimming took 5 bases from V and 4 from J, leaving 12 bases between them. The CDR3 DNA reads as TGTGCCAGCAGCTTTCGGGACGCATACAATGAGCAGTTCTTC. Amino acids: CASSFRDAYNEQFF.

The gene calls are TRBV24-1 and TRBJ2-5, with 9 nucleotides matching TRBD1. V was clipped by 9 bases and J by 12 bases; unmatched bases: 4. Germline assignment: CDR1 KGHDR and CDR2 SFDVKD. The CDR3 has 10 residues. The CDR3 nucleotides read TGTGCCACCCACCGGGACAGGGAGTACTTC. As protein: CATHRDREYF.

This clone has a handful of counts. In nucleotides, the CDR3 is TGCAGCGTTTTCCACAGGGAATATCACACTGAAGCTTTCTTT. Its translation is CSVFHREYHTEAFF. The rearrangement uses TRBV29-1 and TRBJ1-1; tentative D call: TRBD1 (6 bases). With 5 bases removed from V and 3 bases from J, the gap between germline ends came to 16 bases. The germline gives CDR1 SQVTM, CDR2 ANQGSEA. This CDR3 comprises 14 residues. The full variable domain, rest sourced from reference TRBV29-1 and TRBJ1-1, is SAVISQKPSRDICQRGTSLTIQCQVDSQVTMMFWYRQQPGQSLTLIATANQGSEATYESGFVIDKFPISRPNLTFSTLTVSNMSPEDSSIYLCSVFHREYHTEAFFGQGTRLTVV.

The V call is TRBV19, the J call TRBJ2-3; tentatively, D is TRBD2 (7 bases). CDR3 length equals 14 residues. With 4 bases removed from V and 3 bases from J, the gap between germline ends came to 11 bases. Germline V CDR1 and CDR2: LNHDA, SQIVND (reference sequence). The CDR3 DNA follows: TGTGCCAGTAGTAGAGGGGGAGGGACAGATACGCAGTATTTT. This encodes CASSRGGGTDTQYF. Variable domain in full (rest from reference TRBV19 and TRBJ2-3): DGGITQSPKYLFRKEGQNVTLSCEQNLNHDAMYWYRQDPGQGLRLIYYSQIVNDFQKGDIAEGYSVSREKKESFPLTVTSAQKNPTAFYLCASSRGGGTDTQYFGPGTRLTVL.

Details on this clone: Other DNA sequences in the same sample also yield this CDR3. The chain employs TRBV20-1 and TRBJ2-5, with unresolved D. The CDR3 runs to 10 residues. From germline, CDR1 is DFQATT and CDR2 SNEGSKA (reference sequence). V dropped 6 bases and J dropped 4 bases, with 6 bases sitting between them. The chain's CDR3 is CSALGETQYF. The CDR3 region has the DNA TGCAGTGCCCTAGGAGAGACCCAGTACTTC.

V usage is TRBV11-1 and J usage is TRBJ2-1; D gene uncertain. Trimming removed 1 base from V and 6 bases from J, with 13 bases in between. Per germline, CDR1 SGHAT and CDR2 FQDESV (reference sequence). CDR3 length equals 15 residues. The DNA of the CDR3 is TGTGCCAGCAGCTTAGGAGTTTCGACTCGCAATGAGCAGTTCTTC. Protein sequence: CASSLGVSTRNEQFF.

The chain combines TRBV6-2 or TRBV6-3 with TRBJ2-1; 13 nucleotides line up with TRBD2. The length of the CDR3 is 17 residues. With 5 bases clipped from V and 2 bases from J, the junction kept 6 bases outside the gene matches. The germline gives CDR1 MNHEY, CDR2 SVGEGT. The CDR3 bases are TGTGCCAGCAGTACCAGGACTAGCGGGAGAACCTACAATGAGCAGTTCTTC. This encodes CASSTRTSGRTYNEQFF.

The chain uses TRBV24-1 and TRBJ2-5, with 9 bases identical to TRBD1. The CDR3 is 16 residues long. CDR1 and CDR2 from the germline V gene are KGHDR and SFDVKD. After removal of 2 bases from V and 1 base from J, the junction contained 4 bases not matched to a gene. The CDR3 sequence: CATSDWGTGTQETQYF. The CDR3 DNA reads as TGTGCCACCAGTGATTGGGGGACAGGGACCCAAGAGACCCAGTACTTC.

The V call is TRBV5-1, the J call TRBJ1-5, with D perhaps TRBD1 (5 bases). Trimming pared 0 bases from V and 5 bases from J, leaving 9 bases between. The V gene's germline CDR1 is SGHRS and CDR2 YFSETQ. The CDR3 has 14 residues. CDR3 nucleotides: TGCGCCAGCAGCTTGGGCGGCAGGGATCAGCCCCAGCATTTT. Protein: CASSLGGRDQPQHF.

This rearrangement joins TRBV7-8 to TRBJ2-7; no clear D gene. The CDR3 is 14 amino acids. V gave up 1 base and J gave up 0 bases, with 7 bases separating them. CDR1 and CDR2 from the germline V gene are SGHVS and FQNEAQ. The CDR3 protein is CASSLGPASYEQYF. The CDR3 DNA reads as TGTGCCAGCAGCTTAGGACCAGCCTCCTACGAGCAGTACTTC.

The V call is TRBV27, the J call TRBJ2-3, with 11 bases fitting TRBD2. Germline V gene data show CDR1 as MNHEY and CDR2 as SMNVEV (reference sequence). V lost 3 bases, J lost 3 bases, and 14 bases stayed unmatched. CDR3 length: 19 amino acids. The CDR3 reads CASSFIPPGSGRATDTQYF. The DNA for the CDR3 is TGTGCCAGCAGTTTCATCCCCCCCGGTAGCGGGAGGGCAACAGATACGCAGTATTTT.

This clone was picked up one time. This chain links TRBV7-8 with TRBJ1-1; D uncertain. With 4 bases removed from V and 1 base from J, the gap between germline ends came to 13 bases. The germline gives CDR1 SGHVS, CDR2 FQNEAQ. CDR3 size: 15 residues. CDR3 region: CASSSRLGRNTEAFF. The DNA of the CDR3 is TGTGCCAGCAGCTCAAGATTAGGGAGGAACACTGAAGCTTTCTTT. The variable domain in full, completed from reference TRBV7-8 and TRBJ1-1, reads GAGVSQSPRYKVAKRGQDVALRCDPISGHVSLFWYQQALGQGPEFLTYFQNEAQLDKSGLPSDRFFAERPEGSVSTLKIQRTQQEDSAVYLCASSSRLGRNTEAFFGQGTRLTVV.

The rearrangement links TRBV24-1 to TRBJ2-1; TRBD2 might be the D (5 bases). CDR1 and CDR2 (germline): KGHDR, SFDVKD. This CDR3 has 20 residues. V shed 5 bases and J shed 7 bases, with 32 bases lying between them. The DNA for the CDR3 is TGTGCCACCAGTGCCCTTGGCCGGCCGGGTACTAGGGTCGGAAAAAATGAGCAGTTCTTC. It is translated as CATSALGRPGTRVGKNEQFF.

V gene TRBV2 combines with J gene TRBJ1-4; D is unresolved. This CDR3 region has 14 residues. The germline gives CDR1 SNHLY, CDR2 FYNNEI. Trimming pared 7 bases from V and 6 bases from J, leaving 15 bases between. CDR3 DNA sequence: TGTGCCAGCAAACGGGAAAGCACTTATGAAAAACTGTTTTTT. This encodes CASKRESTYEKLFF.

This chain links TRBV15 with TRBJ2-7; D perhaps matches TRBD1 (5 bases). Germline assignment: CDR1 LNHNV and CDR2 YYDKDF (reference sequence). The CDR3 contains 16 residues. With 5 bases removed from V and 7 bases from J, the gap between germline ends came to 24 bases. The CDR3: CATSPRQGALRGEQYF. The DNA for the CDR3 is TGTGCCACCAGCCCTCGGCAAGGGGCGCTTAGAGGAGAGCAGTACTTC.